A single sample gave rise to the 21 T cell receptor beta chains below, sequenced in a study of cytomegalovirus exposure and HLA in healthy donors. The PCR ran on 60 Vbeta and 13 Jbeta primers. Clones were read by immunoSEQ multiplex PCR, and TCRdb kept only the in-frame ones, dropping some. The data show 120,000 or so clones, with under 80% seen just once and around 10% held by the top ten. Sample: PBMCs. The receptors stem from a woman in her forties or fifties in good health and CMV-seropositive.

V and J are TRBV1 and TRBJ2-7; the tabulated D call, TRBD2, remains unverified against the DNA. TRBV1 is shown as a pseudogene. This CDR3 has 12 residues. CDR3 loop: CTSCNKPGEQYF. The CDR3 nucleotides read TGCACCAGCTGTAATAAGCCGGGGGAGCAGTACTTC.

The chain employs TRBV28 and TRBJ2-7; TRBD2 matches at 10 bases. The J segment lost 2 bases and the V segment lost 4 bases, leaving 5 bases of the junction unmatched. The CDR3 covers 15 residues. The germline CDR1 and CDR2 sequences are MDHEN and SYDVKM. As DNA, the CDR3 is TGTGCCAGCAGTTCAATAGCGGGGGGAGCCTACGAGCAGTACTTC. This codes for CASSSIAGGAYEQYF.

This clone has just a few counts. The chain carries TRBV15 and TRBJ1-6; D possibly corresponds to TRBD1 (5 bases). The CDR3 has 12 amino acids. V gave up 1 base and J gave up 13 bases, with 8 bases separating them. Germline CDR1 LNHNV, CDR2 YYDKDF (reference sequence). The DNA for the CDR3 is TGTGCCACCAGCAGAGGGACATCCCCCCTCCACTTT. Its protein product is CATSRGTSPLHF.

This clone was observed a single time. The chain joins TRBV4-1 to TRBJ1-5; TRBD1 aligns across 7 bases. Germline V gene sequence: CDR1 MGHRA, CDR2 YSYEKL. V was clipped by 0 bases and J by 3 bases; unmatched bases: 2. The CDR3 totals 15 residues. CDR3 loop: CASSQDRGNNQPQHF. CDR3 DNA sequence: TGCGCCAGCAGCCAAGACAGGGGGAACAATCAGCCCCAGCATTTT.

This clone has a handful of counts. The chain has TRBV11-2 and TRBJ2-1, with a possible D match to TRBD1 (6 bases). Germline loops: CDR1 SGHAT, CDR2 FQNNGV. V lost 7 bases and J 8 bases, leaving 21 bases between the germline ends. CDR3 length: 15 amino acids. This CDR3 is CASTKTGQYLHEQFF. The CDR3 DNA follows: TGTGCCAGCACAAAAACAGGACAGTATCTCCATGAGCAGTTCTTC.

This chain connects TRBV6-6 to TRBJ1-3; D is possibly TRBD1 (5 bases). CDR3 size: 15 residues. V gave up 11 bases and J gave up 0 bases, with 17 bases separating them. Germline V gene sequence: CDR1 MNHNY, CDR2 SVGAGI (reference sequence). The CDR3: CAAQAGPLSGNTIYF. The DNA for the CDR3 is TGTGCCGCCCAAGCGGGGCCCCTCTCTGGAAACACCATATATTTT.

The chain uses TRBV5-6 and TRBJ2-7; 7 positions agree with TRBD1. Looked up from germline, CDR1 is SGHDT and CDR2 is YYEEEE. J was trimmed by 0 bases and V by 1 base; bases with no gene match: 1. The CDR3 has 14 amino acids. The CDR3 loop is CASSLWDSSYEQYF. CDR3 nucleotide sequence: TGTGCCAGCAGCTTGTGGGACAGCTCCTACGAGCAGTACTTC.

CDR3 in amino acids: CASSLLGTGRQFF. In DNA, the CDR3 is TGCGCCAGCAGCTTGCTCGGGACAGGGCGGCAGTTCTTC. This sequence joins TRBV5-1 and TRBJ2-1, with TRBD1 matching over 9 bases. Germline CDR1 reads SGHRS; CDR2 reads YFSETQ. The CDR3 has 13 amino acids. Germline trimming cut 1 base from V and 12 bases from J; bases unmatched to any gene: 5.

This clone has only one observation. V gene TRBV11-3 combines with J gene TRBJ2-3; weak D call: TRBD2 (5 bases). V shed 1 base and J shed 5 bases, with 13 bases lying between them. The germline CDR1 and CDR2 sequences are SGHNT and YENEEA. This CDR3 is built from 15 residues. The CDR3: CASSLAASRGDTQYF. Written as DNA, the CDR3 is TGTGCCAGCAGCTTAGCCGCTAGCCGGGGAGATACGCAGTATTTT.

V gene TRBV5-6 combines with J gene TRBJ1-3; D perhaps matches TRBD1 (6 bases). Trimming stripped 3 bases from V and 0 bases from J, with 19 bases between. This CDR3 contains 18 residues. Germline values: CDR1 SGHDT, CDR2 YYEEEE. The CDR3 sequence: CASSSEGVGGGSGNTIYF. In nucleotides, the CDR3 is TGTGCCAGCAGCTCAGAGGGGGTCGGTGGCGGCTCTGGAAACACCATATATTTT.

This clone was found once. The chain links TRBV5-1 to TRBJ1-2; D not certain. Trimming shortened V by 0 bases and J by 1 base, and 13 bases separated the two germline ends. CDR3 size: 16 residues. Per the germline V gene, CDR1 is SGHRS and CDR2 is YFSETQ. In nucleotides, the CDR3 is TGCGCCAGCAGCTTGGGCCTCAGAGAGGTTAACTATGGCTACACCTTC. Encoded protein: CASSLGLREVNYGYTF.

The V and J genes are TRBV18 and TRBJ2-5; D is ambiguous. The CDR3 has 14 amino acids. Trimming stripped 0 bases from V and 3 bases from J, with 8 bases between. The germline CDR1 and CDR2 sequences are KGHSH and LQKENI. The CDR3 sequence is CASSPPSQKETQYF. CDR3 sequence (DNA): TGTGCCAGCTCACCACCGTCACAGAAAGAGACCCAGTACTTC.

The rearrangement joins TRBV7-9 to TRBJ1-1; D is ambiguous. Germline values: CDR1 SEHNR, CDR2 FQNEAQ (reference sequence). Trimming removed 4 bases from V and 5 bases from J, with 8 bases in between. CDR3 length: 12 amino acids. CDR3 in amino acids: CASSSQRTEAFF. The CDR3, as DNA: TGTGCCAGCAGCTCGCAGAGGACTGAAGCTTTCTTT.

V gene TRBV11-2 combines with J gene TRBJ2-2, with TRBD1 identical over 7 bases. Trimming took 3 bases from V and 6 from J; bases not matched to a gene: 1. CDR1 and CDR2 from the germline V gene are SGHAT and FQNNGV. The CDR3 consists of 13 residues. CDR3 in amino acids: CASSFGQAGELFF. DNA for the CDR3: TGTGCCAGCAGCTTCGGACAGGCCGGGGAGCTGTTTTTT. Supplemented by reference TRBV11-2 and TRBJ2-2, the full variable domain reads EAGVAQSPRYKIIEKRQSVAFWCNPISGHATLYWYQQILGQGPKLLIQFQNNGVVDDSQLPKDRFSAERLKGVDSTLKIQPAKLEDSAVYLCASSFGQAGELFFGEGSRLTVL.

The chain is built from TRBV4-3 and TRBJ1-1; 7 bases are a match to TRBD1. The germline CDR1 and CDR2 sequences are LGHNA and YSLEER. V shed 1 base, J shed 0 bases, and the junction held 20 bases outside the gene matches. The CDR3 has 21 amino acids. DNA for the CDR3: TGCGCCAGCAGCCAAGTTTGGAATTGGGCCGGGACAGACTACATGAACACTGAAGCTTTCTTT. As protein: CASSQVWNWAGTDYMNTEAFF.

The V gene is TRBV4-2, the J gene TRBJ1-1; TRBD1 is a possible D gene (5 bases). The CDR3 has 14 residues. Germline lookup yields CDR1 LGHNA and CDR2 YNFKEQ. The V end was cut by 0 bases, the J end by 1 base, with 6 bases between. The CDR3 DNA reads TGTGCCAGCAGCCAAGAGGGGGGGAACACTGAAGCTTTCTTT. Protein sequence: CASSQEGGNTEAFF.

The chain combines TRBV12-5 with TRBJ2-1, with 12 bases matching TRBD2. After removal of 6 bases from V and 0 bases from J, the junction contained 9 bases not matched to a gene. CDR3 length: 18 residues. The germline V gene encodes CDR1 LGHNT and CDR2 FRNRAP. CDR3 in amino acids: CASGSGTSGFLSYNEQFF. DNA for the CDR3: TGTGCTAGTGGCAGCGGGACTAGCGGGTTCCTCTCCTACAATGAGCAGTTCTTC.

This rearrangement joins TRBV28 to TRBJ1-4; 7 bases fit TRBD1. With 3 bases clipped from V and 3 bases from J, the junction kept 4 bases outside the gene matches. This CDR3 spans 15 amino acids. Per germline, CDR1 MDHEN and CDR2 SYDVKM. CDR3 region: CASSFPGGPNEKLFF. CDR3 sequence (DNA): TGTGCCAGCAGTTTCCCAGGGGGGCCTAATGAAAAACTGTTTTTT.

The chain recombines TRBV6-1 with TRBJ2-3; 7 bases match TRBD2. This CDR3 has 15 residues. V shed 7 bases, J shed 3 bases, and the junction held 10 bases outside the gene matches. CDR1 MNHNS and CDR2 SASEGT come from the germline V gene. The CDR3 protein is CASIRTSAATDTQYF. The CDR3 region has the DNA TGTGCCAGCATCCGTACTAGCGCTGCAACAGATACGCAGTATTTT.

The V gene is TRBV19, the J gene TRBJ2-7; the D gene is possibly TRBD2 (6 bases). Germline V CDR1 and CDR2: LNHDA, SQIVND (reference sequence). CDR3 length: 16 residues. Trimming cost V 5 bases and J 1 base, with 18 bases left between them. In DNA form, the CDR3 reads TGTGCCAGTAGTTCCCTTTGGGGACGGGAGTCCTACGAGCAGTACTTC. Amino acid sequence: CASSSLWGRESYEQYF.

This clone appeared once. The rearrangement joins TRBV19 to TRBJ1-5; possible D gene TRBD1, 6 bases. Trimming shortened V by 4 bases and J by 0 bases, and 16 bases separated the two germline ends. Germline V gene sequence: CDR1 LNHDA, CDR2 SQIVND (reference sequence). The CDR3 runs 17 residues. The CDR3 bases are TGTGCCAGTAGTAGGACGGACAGCGCGTATAGCAATCAGCCCCAGCATTTT. Translating it yields CASSRTDSAYSNQPQHF.